Presented here are 7 T cell receptor beta chains from one specimen sequenced in a study of OX40 agonist ivuxolimab in advanced cancers. Some clones are missing from TCRdb's copy, which holds only in-frame ones; the method was immunoSEQ multiplex PCR. Of some 48,000 clones listed, around 90% are singletons. The material sequenced was CD4+ or CD8+ T cells sorted from blood, taken in a trial of the OX40 agonist ivuxolimab. These receptors were taken from an adult with an advanced solid tumor such as melanoma, head and neck, liver or kidney cancer.

The chain uses TRBV29-1 and TRBJ2-7; D is perhaps TRBD1 or TRBD2 (6 bases each). The CDR3 contains 13 residues. Trimming left V 5 bases short and J 3 bases short, with 14 bases between. CDR1 is SQVTM, CDR2 ANQGSEA, per germline. The CDR3 DNA reads TGCAGCGTTAAGAAGGGGGGCGGCTACGAGCAGTACTTC. This translates into CSVKKGGGYEQYF.

The gene calls are TRBV7-2 and TRBJ1-2; TRBD1 agrees at 7 bases. The V gene's germline CDR1 is SGHTA and CDR2 FQGNSA. CDR3 length equals 12 residues. V trimming: 5 bases; J trimming: 6 bases; junction bases outside the gene matches: 3. The CDR3 loop is CASSPTGNGYTF. The CDR3, as DNA: TGTGCCAGCAGCCCGACAGGGAATGGCTACACCTTC.

The J gene is TRBJ2-5, the V gene TRBV5-1, with D possibly matching TRBD1 (5 bases). Deletions cut 4 bases from V and 2 bases from J, with 12 bases between. The germline V gene encodes CDR1 SGHRS and CDR2 YFSETQ. The CDR3 sequence is 14 residues long. CDR3 protein: CASSRDSTQETQYF. The CDR3 DNA is TGCGCCAGCAGCCGAGACAGCACTCAAGAGACCCAGTACTTC.

The V and J genes are TRBV5-1 and TRBJ1-2; a weak D match, TRBD1 (6 bases). Trimming shortened V by 0 bases and J by 2 bases, and 8 bases separated the two germline ends. Germline V CDR1 and CDR2: SGHRS, YFSETQ. The CDR3 has 14 amino acids. In DNA, the CDR3 is TGCGCCAGCAGCTTGGACAGGGTAAACTATGGCTACACCTTC. The encoded protein is CASSLDRVNYGYTF. The variable domain in full, with the rest retrieved from reference TRBV5-1 and TRBJ1-2, is KAGVTQTPRYLIKTRGQQVTLSCSPISGHRSVSWYQQTPGQGLQFLFEYFSETQRNKGNFPGRFSGRQFSNSRSEMNVSTLELGDSALYLCASSLDRVNYGYTFGSGTRLTVV.

This sequence joins TRBV7-6 and TRBJ2-1; no firm D call. V lost 4 bases and J lost 1, with 14 bases in between. From germline, CDR1 is SGHVS and CDR2 FNYEAQ. The CDR3 contains 16 residues. The CDR3 DNA reads as TGTGCCAGCAGCTCGTGGGAAACCCAGTCCTACAATGAGCAGTTCTTC. This translates into CASSSWETQSYNEQFF.

The chain links TRBV7-6 to TRBJ2-1, with D possibly being TRBD1 (5 bases). The CDR3 has 14 residues. The germline V and J ends were trimmed by 0 bases and 9 bases, with 12 bases remaining between them. The germline V gene encodes CDR1 SGHVS and CDR2 FNYEAQ. CDR3 sequence (DNA): TGTGCCAGCAGCTTAGCGGGGCGGAGTATTGAGCAGTTCTTC. Its translation is CASSLAGRSIEQFF.

A few counts support this clone. The rearrangement links TRBV18 to TRBJ2-6; D ambiguous. V was clipped by 0 bases and J by 4 bases, with 7 bases between them. Germline loops: CDR1 KGHSH, CDR2 LQKENI. The CDR3 is made up of 15 amino acids. CDR3 region: CASSPPLGGANVLTF. The CDR3 DNA reads TGTGCCAGCTCACCACCGCTGGGAGGGGCCAACGTCCTGACTTTC.